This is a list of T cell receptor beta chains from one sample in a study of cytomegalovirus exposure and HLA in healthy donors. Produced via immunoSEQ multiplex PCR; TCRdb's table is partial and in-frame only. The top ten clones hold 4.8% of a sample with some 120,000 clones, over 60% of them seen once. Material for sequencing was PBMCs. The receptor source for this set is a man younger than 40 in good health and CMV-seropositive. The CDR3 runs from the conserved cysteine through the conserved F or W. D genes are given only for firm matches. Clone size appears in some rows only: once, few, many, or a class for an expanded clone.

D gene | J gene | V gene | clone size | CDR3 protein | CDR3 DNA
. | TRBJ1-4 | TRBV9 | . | CASSVGTGTEKLFF | TGTGCCAGCAGCGTCGGGACTGGGACGGAAAAACTGTTTTTT
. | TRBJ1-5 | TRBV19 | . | CASGEGFDQPQHF | TGTGCCAGTGGGGAGGGCTTCGATCAGCCCCAGCATTTT
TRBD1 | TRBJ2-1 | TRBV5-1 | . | CASSLGQGDWFF | TGCGCCAGCAGCTTAGGACAGGGGGATTGGTTCTTC
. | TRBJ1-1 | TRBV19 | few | CASSMGSTEAFF | TGTGCCAGTAGTATGGGCAGCACTGAAGCTTTCTTT
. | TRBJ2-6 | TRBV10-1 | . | CASSVGGPGANVLTF | TGCGCCAGCAGTGTCGGGGGGCCTGGGGCCAACGTCCTGACTTTC
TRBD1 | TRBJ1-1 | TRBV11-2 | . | CASSLTGQENTEAFF | TGTGCCAGCAGCTTGACAGGGCAAGAGAACACTGAAGCTTTCTTT
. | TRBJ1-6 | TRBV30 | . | CAWTSPGPYNSPLHF | TGTGCCTGGACGTCCCCAGGTCCCTATAATTCACCCCTCCACTTT
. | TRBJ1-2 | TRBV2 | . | CASTRDTNYGYTF | TGTGCCAGCACCCGGGACACCAACTATGGCTACACCTTC
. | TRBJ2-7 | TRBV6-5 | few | CASRDTDYNYEQYF | TGTGCCAGCAGGGATACAGATTACAACTACGAGCAGTACTTC
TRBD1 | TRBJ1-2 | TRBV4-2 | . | CASSQPGQGADGYTF | TGTGCCAGCAGCCAACCGGGACAGGGGGCCGATGGCTACACCTTC